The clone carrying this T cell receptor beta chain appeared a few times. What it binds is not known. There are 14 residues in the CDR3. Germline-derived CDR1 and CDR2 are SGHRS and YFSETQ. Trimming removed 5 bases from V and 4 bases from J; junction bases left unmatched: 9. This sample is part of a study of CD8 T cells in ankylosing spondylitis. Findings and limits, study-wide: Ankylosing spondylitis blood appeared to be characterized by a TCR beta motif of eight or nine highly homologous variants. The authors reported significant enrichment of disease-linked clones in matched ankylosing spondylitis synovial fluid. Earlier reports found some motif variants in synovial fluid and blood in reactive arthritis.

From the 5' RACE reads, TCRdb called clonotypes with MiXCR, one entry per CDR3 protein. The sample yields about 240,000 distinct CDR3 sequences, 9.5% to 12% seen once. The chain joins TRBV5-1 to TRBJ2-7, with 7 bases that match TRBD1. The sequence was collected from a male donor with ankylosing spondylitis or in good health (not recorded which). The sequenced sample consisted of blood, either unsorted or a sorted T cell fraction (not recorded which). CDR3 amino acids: CASRSPGQSYEQYF. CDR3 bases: TGCGCCAGCAGAAGCCCGGGACAGAGTTACGAGCAGTACTTC.